These 11 T cell receptor beta chains were all obtained from the same sample, sequenced in a study of T-cell memory formation after mild COVID-19. TCRdb ran MiXCR on the 5' RACE reads and lists one entry per CDR3 protein. The sample lists over 120,000 distinct CDR3 sequences; about 5.7% were seen once. The sample taken for sequencing was PBMCs or a T cell subset sorted from them (not recorded which). Receptors originate from an adult woman who had mild COVID-19 (a few samples of this study predate the infection). Cell type and time point are not known.

J is TRBJ2-7 and V is TRBV19; 13 bases fit TRBD2. From germline, CDR1 is LNHDA and CDR2 SQIVND (reference sequence). CDR3 length equals 16 residues. Trimming removed 5 bases from V and 6 bases from J; junction bases left unmatched: 10. The CDR3 DNA sequence: TGTGCCAGTAGTTCCTGGACTAGCGGGGGCCGATTCGAGCAGTACTTC. Translating it yields CASSSWTSGGRFEQYF. Full variable domain (rest looked up from reference TRBV19 and TRBJ2-7): DGGITQSPKYLFRKEGQNVTLSCEQNLNHDAMYWYRQDPGQGLRLIYYSQIVNDFQKGDIAEGYSVSREKKESFPLTVTSAQKNPTAFYLCASSSWTSGGRFEQYFGPGTRLTVT.

This clonotype has a handful of counts. The rearrangement links TRBV29-1 to TRBJ1-5; no firm D call. The CDR3 runs to 13 residues. CDR1 is SQVTM, CDR2 ANQGSEA, per germline. Trimming pared 4 bases from V and 7 bases from J, leaving 14 bases between. The CDR3: CSVASDMRQPQHF. The CDR3 DNA reads TGCAGCGTTGCCTCCGATATGAGACAGCCCCAGCATTTT.

Many counts were recorded for this clonotype. The chain uses TRBV4-2 and TRBJ2-4; 9 nucleotides agree with TRBD1. The CDR3 is made up of 20 amino acids. Germline trimming cut 4 bases from V and 0 bases from J; bases unmatched to any gene: 16. Germline V gene sequence: CDR1 LGHNA, CDR2 YNFKEQ. CDR3 sequence reads: CASSPTFSGQGILAKNIQYF. The CDR3 nucleotides are TGTGCCAGCAGCCCAACCTTTTCAGGACAGGGGATATTAGCCAAAAACATTCAGTACTTC.

V is TRBV5-5 and J is TRBJ2-5; D is unclear. The CDR3 runs to 14 residues. V lost 1 base and J 1 base, leaving 8 bases between the germline ends. Germline V gives CDR1 SGHKS, CDR2 YYEKEE (reference sequence). As DNA, the CDR3 is TGTGCCAGCAGCTTGATGTGGGTCCAAGAGACCCAGTACTTC. This translates into CASSLMWVQETQYF.

This clonotype showed up just a few times. The chain carries TRBV5-4 and TRBJ2-3; tentative D call: TRBD2 (7 bases). Germline CDR1 and CDR2: SGHNT and YYREEE (reference sequence). The V gene lost 4 bases and the J gene lost 6 bases, with 15 bases spanning the gap. The CDR3 has 14 amino acids. CDR3 in DNA: TGTGCCAGCAGCCGGGCAGGGGAGGGGGATACGCAGTATTTT. This encodes CASSRAGEGDTQYF. Full variable domain (outside the CDR3, taken from reference TRBV5-4 and TRBJ2-3): ETGVTQSPTHLIKTRGQQVTLRCSSQSGHNTVSWYQQALGQGPQFIFQYYREEENGRGNFPPRFSGLQFPNYSSELNVNALELDDSALYLCASSRAGEGDTQYFGPGTRLTVL.

The sample holds a few counts of this clonotype. J is TRBJ1-2 and V is TRBV4-2, with D tentatively TRBD1 (5 bases). The CDR3 runs 16 residues. Germline CDR1 and CDR2: LGHNA and YNFKEQ. V shed 1 base and J shed 5 bases, with 17 bases lying between them. CDR3 amino acids: CASSQGDGPIHYGYTF. In nucleotides, the CDR3 is TGTGCCAGCAGCCAAGGGGACGGCCCCATACATTATGGCTACACCTTC.

This clonotype was counted many times. The chain employs TRBV5-1 and TRBJ2-7, with a weak D call TRBD1 (6 bases). The CDR3 extends over 14 amino acids. Germline V gene lookup returns CDR1 SGHRS and CDR2 YFSETQ. The ends were cut back, 5 bases at V and 3 bases at J, with 15 bases in the middle. CDR3 residues: CASRQTAQGYEQYF. The CDR3 DNA reads TGCGCCAGCAGGCAAACAGCACAGGGCTACGAGCAGTACTTC.

This clonotype was recorded a few times. This chain connects TRBV5-4 to TRBJ2-5; D is tentatively TRBD1 or TRBD2 (5 bases each). The length of the CDR3 is 14 residues. Trimming took 4 bases from V and 4 from J, leaving 14 bases between them. Looked up from germline, CDR1 is SGHNT and CDR2 is YYREEE (reference sequence). The DNA of the CDR3 is TGTGCCAGCAGCAGCGCCGGGACGTCAGAGACCCAGTACTTC. This gives the protein CASSSAGTSETQYF.

The table lists this clonotype with many counts. The chain is built from TRBV24-1 and TRBJ2-5; no definite D call. Germline CDR1 KGHDR, CDR2 SFDVKD. The CDR3 is made up of 12 amino acids. V lost 1 base, J lost 5 bases, and 4 bases lay in between. The CDR3 DNA reads as TGTGCCACCAGTGATTTAACGGAGACCCAGTACTTC. Residues: CATSDLTETQYF.

This clonotype was seen a handful of times. The J gene is TRBJ1-5, the V gene TRBV5-5; a possible D gene is TRBD1 (6 bases). The length of the CDR3 is 15 residues. Looked up from germline, CDR1 is SGHKS and CDR2 is YYEKEE (reference sequence). Deletions cut 0 bases from V and 6 bases from J, with 13 bases between. CDR3 loop: CASSLAQGVGQPQHF. The CDR3 DNA reads as TGTGCCAGCAGCTTGGCACAGGGTGTCGGTCAGCCCCAGCATTTT.

This clonotype was seen more than once but under ten times. The chain uses TRBV7-3 and TRBJ2-2; D gene ambiguous. Germline V CDR1 and CDR2: SGHTA, FQGTGA. This CDR3 is 15 amino acids long. Between the trimmed V and J ends, which lost 1 base and 0 bases, there was a span of 6 bases. The CDR3 spells CASSLSPANTGELFF. CDR3 coding DNA: TGTGCCAGCAGCTTAAGTCCGGCGAACACCGGGGAGCTGTTTTTT.